This T cell receptor beta chain was retrieved from a study of radiotherapy plus CTLA-4 blockade in lung cancer. Study information: Of all patients, more than 15% responded objectively and approximately 30% showed disease control. Study-level findings and limits: Early blood T cell clone dynamics, with interferon-beta, were reported to best predict response. Tumor-derived TCR clones expanded in blood after radiotherapy plus ipilimumab.

A remark on this clone: Its antigen is still unknown.

CDR1 KGHSH and CDR2 LQKENI come from the germline V gene. CDR3 length: 15 residues. V lost 2 bases, J lost 4 bases, and 3 bases stayed unmatched. In chemo-refractory metastatic non-small-cell lung cancer, patients got ipilimumab CTLA-4 blockade together with focal radiation. The repertoire was sequenced with immunoSEQ multiplex PCR; TCRdb's copy has only in-frame clones and lacks some. In the table there are 81,000 or so clones, about four fifths of which are singletons. V and J are TRBV18 and TRBJ1-3; 9 nucleotides agree with TRBD1. The sequencing here drew on peripheral blood, taken from a patient treated with radiotherapy plus ipilimumab. The clonotype was recovered from a human donor with non-small cell lung cancer that progressed on radiotherapy plus ipilimumab. CDR3 bases: TGTGCCAGCTCACCAGGGACAGGGACGGGAAACACCATATATTTT. Amino acid sequence: CASSPGTGTGNTIYF.